What follows are 23 T cell receptor beta chains derived from one specimen sequenced in a study of T cells in Graves' hyperthyroidism and ophthalmopathy. TCR beta CDR3 sequences were amplified from RNA transcripts. First-round RT-PCR of the TCR CDR3 relied on the HTBI primer set. TCRdb reprocessed the multiplex PCR reads with MiXCR, giving one entry per CDR3 protein. The sample has roughly 580,000 distinct CDR3 sequences, over 11% seen once; the top ten hold almost 6%. Source material: blood. Source of these receptors: a woman aged 30 to 39 with Graves' hyperthyroidism that later progressed to Graves' ophthalmopathy.

This clonotype was counted ten times or more. The V gene is TRBV27, the J gene TRBJ2-7, with D hard to call. Germline V gene sequence: CDR1 MNHEY, CDR2 SMNVEV (reference sequence). Trimming took off 2 bases at V and 7 bases at J, with 12 bases between the two ends. This CDR3 has 13 amino acids. CDR3 loop: CASSLTSGREQYF. Here the CDR3 DNA reads TGTGCCAGCAGTTTAACCTCCGGCAGGGAGCAGTACTTC.

In this sample, this clonotype turned up many times. The chain carries TRBV14 and TRBJ2-7; 8 bases line up with TRBD1. Germline V gene sequence: CDR1 SGHDN, CDR2 FVKESK. Trimming at V came to 4 bases and at J to 1 base, leaving 12 bases not matched to a gene. The CDR3 consists of 17 residues. Here the CDR3 reads CASSLLGLDRDSYEQYF. The CDR3 DNA sequence: TGTGCCAGCAGCCTCCTGGGGTTGGACAGGGATTCCTACGAGCAGTACTTC.

This clonotype has a count of ten or more. The gene calls are TRBV19 and TRBJ2-1; weak D call: TRBD2 (6 bases). The CDR3 length is 12 residues. The ends were cut back, 5 bases at V and 6 bases at J, with 8 bases in the middle. Germline V gives CDR1 LNHDA, CDR2 SQIVND (reference sequence). The DNA for the CDR3 is TGTGCCAGTAGTTGGGGGGTCAATGAGCAGTTCTTC. It yields the protein CASSWGVNEQFF.

Regarding this clonotype: Since a much larger clone is just one base distant, this may be a read error. The chain links TRBV10-3 to TRBJ2-1; D call uncertain. CDR1 is ENHRY and CDR2 is SYGVKD in the germline V gene. Trimming removed 2 bases at V and 8 bases at J, with 16 bases between. The CDR3 is 15 amino acids. The DNA for the CDR3 is TGTGCCATCAGTGAGATGGGATCTGTTGGGGATGAGCAGTTCTTC. This codes for CAISEMGSVGDEQFF.

The V and J genes are TRBV19 and TRBJ2-6, with 7 bases lining up with TRBD1. Germline V gene lookup returns CDR1 LNHDA and CDR2 SQIVND (reference sequence). The CDR3 is 14 amino acids. The V and J ends lost 7 bases and 3 bases, in that order; junction bases with no gene match: 3. The CDR3 is CASNTGDGANVLTF. For the CDR3, the DNA is TGTGCCAGTAATACAGGGGATGGGGCCAACGTCCTGACTTTC.

This clonotype came up many times. This chain joins TRBV7-9 and TRBJ1-2; 11 nucleotides agree with TRBD1. Per germline, CDR1 SEHNR and CDR2 FQNEAQ (reference sequence). V shed 2 bases and J 6 bases; nucleotides not matched to a gene: 2. The CDR3 sequence is 14 residues long. The CDR3 here is CASSLWTGGNGYTF. CDR3 nucleotides: TGTGCCAGCAGCTTATGGACAGGGGGCAATGGCTACACCTTC.

This clonotype was detected ten times or more. The gene calls are TRBV10-3 and TRBJ2-7; D perhaps matches TRBD2 (6 bases). CDR3 length equals 15 residues. V gave up 6 bases and J gave up 5 bases, with 20 bases separating them. Germline CDR1 and CDR2: ENHRY and SYGVKD. CDR3 nucleotides: TGTGCCATCAGCCCCTTGGAGGGTAGGTCCCACGAGCAGTACTTC. This sequence encodes CAISPLEGRSHEQYF.

This clonotype has a count of ten or more. This chain connects TRBV29-1 to TRBJ1-1; 10 nucleotides line up with TRBD1. The V gene's germline CDR1 is SQVTM and CDR2 ANQGSEA. After removal of 2 bases from V and 10 bases from J, the junction contained 7 bases not matched to a gene. CDR3 length: 13 amino acids. Here the CDR3 reads CSVEKQRTGGAFF. The CDR3 DNA reads TGCAGCGTTGAAAAGCAGAGGACAGGGGGAGCTTTCTTT.

In regard to this clonotype: A much more abundant neighbour one base away suggests this may be a read error. The chain joins TRBV9 to TRBJ2-1; TRBD2 aligns across 9 bases. The CDR3 has 19 residues. Germline CDR1 reads SGDLS; CDR2 reads YYNGEE. The CDR3 bases are TGTGTCAGCAGCCCAGAGGTCGGACTAGCGTTGAGTTGGGGTAATGAGCAGTTCTTC. This translates into CVSSPEVGLALSWGNEQFF.

The sample holds many counts of this clonotype. This chain connects TRBV20-1 to TRBJ2-1; the D gene is possibly TRBD1 (6 bases). The CDR3 totals 12 residues. The germline V gene encodes CDR1 DFQATT and CDR2 SNEGSKA (reference sequence). The CDR3 DNA reads TGCAGGGCCGGACAGTCATACGCTGAGCAGTTCTTC. Protein product: CRAGQSYAEQFF.

The chain has TRBV30 and TRBJ1-2; D remains ambiguous. CDR1 GTSNPN and CDR2 SVGIG come from the germline V gene (reference sequence). This CDR3 has 13 amino acids. Trimming removed 8 bases at V and 7 bases at J, with 20 bases between. The CDR3 is CALELTGLGGYTF. CDR3 nucleotides: TGTGCCCTGGAGCTAACGGGGTTAGGTGGCTACACCTTC.

Points on this clonotype: This sequence may be a read error, since a much larger clone differs from it by one base. The chain links TRBV7-2 to TRBJ2-1, with D possibly matching TRBD2 (5 bases). TRBJ2-7 explains the end of the DNA better; the J call may be wrong. CDR1 and CDR2 (germline): SGHTA, FQGNSA. The CDR3 is made up of 12 amino acids. CDR3: CASSYDYNEQYF. The CDR3 region has the DNA TGTGCCAGCAGCTACGACTACAATGAGCAGTACTTC.

This clonotype appeared many times. V is TRBV28 and J is TRBJ1-2; TRBD1 aligns across 8 bases. CDR3 length: 15 residues. V dropped 4 bases and J dropped 4; count of bases not matched to a gene: 8. Germline assignment: CDR1 MDHEN and CDR2 SYDVKM. The CDR3 coding sequence is TGTGCCAGCAGTTCGACAGGGGCAGCGGGCTATGGCTACACCTTC. It specifies CASSSTGAAGYGYTF.

This clonotype was observed at least ten times. The V gene is TRBV27, the J gene TRBJ2-3, with no clear D. V was pared by 5 bases and J by 6 bases, with 9 bases between. Germline V CDR1 and CDR2: MNHEY, SMNVEV (reference sequence). This CDR3 contains 12 residues. The CDR3 region is CASSPQWDTQYF. Written as DNA, the CDR3 is TGTGCCAGCAGTCCCCAGTGGGATACGCAGTATTTT.

This clonotype was recorded a few times. The V gene is TRBV5-1, the J gene TRBJ2-1; D is unclear. The germline V gene has CDR1 SGHRS and CDR2 YFSETQ. Trimming took 1 base from V and 3 from J, leaving 8 bases between them. The CDR3 consists of 14 residues. CDR3 in DNA: TGCGCCAGCAGCTTGTTGCCTAACTACAATGAGCAGTTCTTC. This codes for CASSLLPNYNEQFF.

This clonotype was picked up a small number of times. In DNA, the CDR3 is TGTGCCACCCTCGACAGGGGAGACACTGAAGCTTTCTTT. Translation: CATLDRGDTEAFF. V and J are TRBV24-1 and TRBJ1-1; 8 nucleotides match TRBD1. V was pared by 9 bases and J by 3 bases, with 5 bases of the junction left unmatched. Germline assignment: CDR1 KGHDR and CDR2 SFDVKD. This CDR3 has 13 amino acids.

This clonotype was detected ten times or more. The chain combines TRBV4-3 with TRBJ2-3; D could derive from TRBD1 or TRBD2 (5 bases each). The length of the CDR3 is 13 residues. Trimming took off 0 bases at V and 11 bases at J, with 12 bases between the two ends. Germline loops: CDR1 LGHNA, CDR2 YSLEER. DNA for the CDR3: TGCGCCAGCAGCCAAGATGGGGGTTTGGAGCAGTATTTT. The encoded protein is CASSQDGGLEQYF.

The table lists this clonotype with a few counts. This CDR3 is CASSQQNPPFYNTGELFF. The CDR3 nucleotides are TGTGCCAGCAGCCAACAAAACCCACCCTTCTATAACACCGGGGAGCTGTTTTTT. The rearrangement links TRBV11-2 to TRBJ2-2; D call uncertain. Germline V gene lookup returns CDR1 SGHAT and CDR2 FQNNGV. Trimming pared 5 bases from V and 2 bases from J, leaving 21 bases between. The CDR3 extends over 18 amino acids. Based on the CDR3 plus reference TRBV11-2 and TRBJ2-2, the full variable domain is EAGVAQSPRYKIIEKRQSVAFWCNPISGHATLYWYQQILGQGPKLLIQFQNNGVVDDSQLPKDRFSAERLKGVDSTLKIQPAKLEDSAVYLCASSQQNPPFYNTGELFFGEGSRLTVL.

In this sample, this clonotype turned up many times. The chain has TRBV28 and TRBJ2-3; 7 positions agree with TRBD2. Germline V gives CDR1 MDHEN, CDR2 SYDVKM. The V segment lost 7 bases and the J segment 3 bases; nucleotides outside the gene matches: 7. This CDR3 spans 14 amino acids. The chain's CDR3 is CASNLDGGTDTQYF. CDR3 bases: TGTGCCAGCAACCTCGACGGGGGGACAGATACGCAGTATTTT.

This clonotype was recorded at least ten times. The J gene is TRBJ1-6, the V gene TRBV7-2; D might be TRBD1 (5 bases). The germline V gene encodes CDR1 SGHTA and CDR2 FQGNSA. The CDR3 consists of 16 residues. The V and J ends lost 6 bases and 8 bases respectively, with 20 bases between them. The CDR3 loop is CASSQSSTERDSPLHF. Written as DNA, the CDR3 is TGTGCCAGCAGTCAATCCTCGACAGAAAGGGATTCACCCCTCCACTTT.

This clonotype was picked up many times. The V gene is TRBV6-1, the J gene TRBJ2-2, with TRBD2 matching over 7 bases. Germline CDR1 is MNHNS and CDR2 is SASEGT. This CDR3 comprises 15 residues. V dropped 6 bases and J dropped 3; count of bases not matched to a gene: 7. The CDR3 DNA reads TGTGCCAGCAGCTCCGTGGCGGGGGACACCGGGGAGCTGTTTTTT. This encodes CASSSVAGDTGELFF.

The V call is TRBV20-1, the J call TRBJ2-3; TRBD1 aligns across 7 bases. The germline V gene encodes CDR1 DFQATT and CDR2 SNEGSKA (reference sequence). This CDR3 comprises 13 residues. The ends lost 5 bases at V and 2 bases at J; junction bases unmatched: 4. The CDR3, as DNA: TGCAGTGCTGGGGGACAGAACACAGATACGCAGTATTTT. Its protein is CSAGGQNTDTQYF.

With regard to this clonotype: This sequence may be a read error, since a much larger clone differs from it by one base. The rearrangement uses TRBV20-1 and TRBJ2-3, with TRBD2 matching over 11 bases. The germline gives CDR1 DFQATT, CDR2 SNEGSKA (reference sequence). This CDR3 is 16 amino acids long. The CDR3 loop is CSARDRLAGGTDTKYF. The CDR3 coding sequence is TGCAGTGCTAGAGATAGGCTAGCGGGAGGCACAGATACGAAGTATTTT.